Sequencing of this T cell receptor (beta chain) was carried out in a study of human T cells and chemical hapten exposure. Study context: Patch tests applied 0.01% DPC to the upper back, read at 6 days. The study, taken as a whole, reports: PT1 expanded TCR numbers tracked positively with patch test score.

Unique molecular identifiers were affixed to discrete cDNA molecules within the library. TCRdb fed the RACE reads into MiXCR, producing one record per CDR3 protein. The repertoire has a few hundred thousand distinct CDR3 sequences, roughly 6.3% of them found once; the top ten carry approximately 5.4%. CDR3 length: 16 amino acids. V was shortened by 0 bases and J by 0 bases, with 6 bases between the two germline ends. CDR1 and CDR2 (germline): LGHNA, YSLEER. This clonotype occurred many times. Its antigen remains unidentified. The time point here: patch test 2, 6 weeks after DPC sensitization. Treatment given: therapeutic diphenylcyclopropenone sensitization with weekly scalp DPC. The study drew its donors from alopecia patients who were 18 to 70 years old and suitable for DPC.

The specimen was whole blood, collected in connection with sensitization to the hapten diphenylcyclopropenone (DPC). The rearrangement links TRBV4-3 to TRBJ1-6; D may be TRBD1 (5 bases). The sequence derives from a woman under 30 with alopecia areata. Some clones in this sample may be carry-over from other donors' samples. CDR3 in DNA: TGCGCCAGCAGCCAAGATGACAGCTCCTATAATTCACCCCTCCACTTT. This translates into CASSQDDSSYNSPLHF.